These 18 T cell receptor beta chains came from one sample sequenced in a study of T cell repertoires in cytomegalovirus infection. TCRdb called the reads again in MiXCR, with one record for every CDR3 protein. The sample lists 680,000 or so distinct CDR3 sequences, about a third seen once, with around 2.6% in the top ten. Material for sequencing was PBMCs. The receptors stem from a human donor in good health (CMV status not recorded). Some clones in this sample may be carry-over from other donors' samples.

On this clonotype itself: This may be a read error, as it is one base from a much larger clone. The V and J genes are TRBV7-9 and TRBJ2-5, with no clear D. V lost 5 bases and J lost 0, with 10 bases in between. The germline V gene has CDR1 SEHNR and CDR2 FQNEAQ (reference sequence). This CDR3 region has 14 residues. The CDR3 sequence: CASSTPPHQETQYF. As DNA, the CDR3 is TGTGCCAGCAGCACCCCCCCACACCAAGAGACCCAGTACTTC.

This clonotype was counted a few times. CDR3: CAWSKGGNTEAFF. The CDR3 DNA sequence: TGTGCCTGGAGTAAGGGGGGGAACACTGAAGCTTTCTTT. This chain links TRBV30 with TRBJ1-1, with a possible D match to TRBD1 (6 bases). This CDR3 is built from 13 residues. CDR1 GTSNPN and CDR2 SVGIG come from the germline V gene (reference sequence). Trimming stripped 2 bases from V and 1 base from J, with 8 bases between. Full variable domain (remainder filled in from reference TRBV30 and TRBJ1-1): SQTIHQWPATLVQPVGSPLSLECTVEGTSNPNLYWYRQAAGRGLQLLFYSVGIGQISSEVPQNLSASRPQDRQFILSSKKLLLSDSGFYLCAWSKGGNTEAFFGQGTRLTVV.

As regards this clonotype: A clone one base away is much larger, so this may be a read error. V usage is TRBV7-2 and J usage is TRBJ1-3, with D unresolved. The CDR3 sequence is 17 residues long. Germline V gene lookup returns CDR1 SGHTA and CDR2 FQGNSA. V gave up 2 bases and J gave up 0 bases, with 14 bases separating them. CDR3 sequence: CASSLRANVNSGNTIYF. For the CDR3, the DNA is TGTGCCAGCAGCTTAAGGGCGAACGTAAACTCTGGAAACACCATATATTTT.

This clonotype was counted only a few times. The rearrangement joins TRBV7-9 to TRBJ1-6; D is perhaps TRBD1 (5 bases). This CDR3 has 13 residues. Germline values: CDR1 SEHNR, CDR2 FQNEAQ (reference sequence). V was shortened by 3 bases and J by 7 bases, with 7 bases between the two germline ends. The CDR3 sequence is CASSLDTNSPLHF. The CDR3 DNA sequence: TGTGCCAGCAGCTTGGACACAAATTCACCCCTCCACTTT.

J is TRBJ2-3 and V is TRBV7-8; possibly TRBD2 for D (6 bases). V was cut by 5 bases and J by 0 bases, with 18 bases left in between. CDR1 is SGHVS, CDR2 FQNEAQ, per germline. The CDR3 runs to 17 residues. DNA of the CDR3: TGTGCCAGCAGCCACAGCCGACGGGGGTCTAGCACAGATACGCAGTATTTT. Amino acids: CASSHSRRGSSTDTQYF.

V is TRBV28 and J is TRBJ2-2, with no clear D. With 10 bases removed from V and 0 bases from J, the gap between germline ends came to 9 bases. The length of the CDR3 is 13 residues. Germline V gene data show CDR1 as MDHEN and CDR2 as SYDVKM. The CDR3 DNA sequence: TGTGCCACCCACCAAGCGAACACCGGGGAGCTGTTTTTT. Amino acid sequence: CATHQANTGELFF.

The rearrangement uses TRBV11-3 and TRBJ1-1; D not resolved. Germline CDR1 and CDR2: SGHNT and YENEEA. The CDR3 is 15 amino acids. Trimming took 0 bases from V and 1 from J, leaving 9 bases between them. The CDR3 loop is CASSLDGPKNTEAFF. The CDR3 DNA follows: TGTGCCAGCAGCTTAGACGGGCCCAAGAACACTGAAGCTTTCTTT. Using reference TRBV11-3 and TRBJ1-1 for the parts outside the CDR3, the full variable domain is EAGVVQSPRYKIIEKKQPVAFWCNPISGHNTLYWYLQNLGQGPELLIRYENEEAVDDSQLPKDRFSAERLKGVDSTLKIQPAELGDSAVYLCASSLDGPKNTEAFFGQGTRLTVV.

The chain couples TRBV7-9 to TRBJ1-4; unclear D gene. CDR3 length: 14 amino acids. Deletions cut 3 bases from V and 14 bases from J, with 19 bases between. CDR1 SEHNR and CDR2 FQNEAQ come from the germline V gene (reference sequence). As DNA, the CDR3 is TGTGCCAGCAGCTTTATATCGGCTCCGGCAGACCTGTTTTTT. Its translation: CASSFISAPADLFF.

The rearrangement joins TRBV28 to TRBJ2-1; 9 bases map to TRBD2. Germline trimming cut 6 bases from V and 7 bases from J; bases unmatched to any gene: 22. CDR1 and CDR2 (germline): MDHEN, SYDVKM. CDR3 length: 19 residues. CDR3 residues: CASRGAGGLKPTRGNEQFF. The CDR3 region has the DNA TGTGCCAGCAGAGGGGCGGGGGGGCTGAAACCAACCCGTGGAAATGAGCAGTTCTTC. Using reference TRBV28 and TRBJ2-1 for the parts outside the CDR3, the full variable domain is DVKVTQSSRYLVKRTGEKVFLECVQDMDHENMFWYRQDPGLGLRLIYFSYDVKMKEKGDIPEGYSVSREKKERFSLILESASTNQTSMYLCASRGAGGLKPTRGNEQFFGPGTRLTVL.

This clonotype was counted only a few times. V and J are TRBV5-4 and TRBJ2-2, with 9 positions matching TRBD2. J was trimmed by 7 bases and V by 0 bases; bases with no gene match: 10. This CDR3 spans 17 amino acids. The germline V gene has CDR1 SGHNT and CDR2 YYREEE (reference sequence). This CDR3 reads CASSLVPSGGPNGELFF. The DNA of the CDR3 is TGTGCCAGCAGCTTGGTCCCCAGCGGGGGGCCTAACGGGGAGCTGTTTTTT.

This clonotype was seen more than once but under ten times. The chain carries TRBV6-2 or TRBV6-3 and TRBJ1-1, with a possible D match to TRBD1 (6 bases). The germline CDR1 and CDR2 sequences are MNHEY and SVGEGT. V lost 8 bases and J 10 bases, leaving 17 bases between the germline ends. The CDR3 length is 12 residues. The chain's CDR3 is CASGQFPPGAFF. For the CDR3, the DNA is TGTGCCAGCGGACAGTTTCCACCAGGAGCTTTCTTT.

Ten or more counts support this clonotype. The chain joins TRBV7-3 to TRBJ2-5; 10 nucleotides agree with TRBD2. CDR1 SGHTA and CDR2 FQGTGA come from the germline V gene. The CDR3 sequence is 17 residues long. Trimming removed 1 base from V and 0 bases from J; junction bases left unmatched: 5. CDR3 loop: CASSLNGLAAYQETQYF. CDR3 nucleotides: TGTGCCAGCAGCTTAAACGGACTAGCGGCGTACCAAGAGACCCAGTACTTC.

A word on this clonotype: A single base separates this from a much larger clone, so it may be a read error. Likely a read error: the CDR3 ends without its conserved phenylalanine or tryptophan. J is TRBJ2-3 and V is TRBV28; D remains ambiguous. This CDR3 region has 13 residues. Germline loops: CDR1 MDHEN, CDR2 SYDVKM. The V and J ends lost 7 bases and 4 bases respectively, with 12 bases between them. The CDR3 DNA sequence: TGTGCCAGCACCTCCCCTGGGCCAGATACGCAGTATTGT. Translated, it gives CASTSPGPDTQYC.

This clonotype was counted at least ten times. The CDR3 DNA sequence: TGTGCCAGCAGCTCCCCTGGGACAGCGGATCAGCCCCAGCATTTT. Translated: CASSSPGTADQPQHF. This chain links TRBV7-9 with TRBJ1-5; TRBD1 aligns across 7 bases. The germline gives CDR1 SEHNR, CDR2 FQNEAQ (reference sequence). This CDR3 contains 15 residues. The trim removed 4 bases at V and 5 bases at J, leaving 8 bases unmatched.

This clonotype came up a few times. This chain connects TRBV28 to TRBJ2-7; D is unresolved. V was trimmed by 3 bases and J by 3 bases, leaving 9 bases between them. Germline V CDR1 and CDR2: MDHEN, SYDVKM. The CDR3 loop spans 13 amino acids. The CDR3, as DNA: TGTGCCAGCAGTTTCGGTAGAATCTACGAGCAGTACTTC. This codes for CASSFGRIYEQYF.

This chain joins TRBV5-1 and TRBJ2-4; D call uncertain. The CDR3 has 15 residues. Per germline, CDR1 SGHRS and CDR2 YFSETQ. The V gene lost 4 bases and the J gene lost 6 bases, with 17 bases spanning the gap. Here the CDR3 DNA reads TGCGCCAGCAGCCACGACACGCCGGCAGGAAACATTCAGTACTTC. Protein: CASSHDTPAGNIQYF. The whole variable domain, filled in from reference TRBV5-1 and TRBJ2-4, reads KAGVTQTPRYLIKTRGQQVTLSCSPISGHRSVSWYQQTPGQGLQFLFEYFSETQRNKGNFPGRFSGRQFSNSRSEMNVSTLELGDSALYLCASSHDTPAGNIQYFGAGTRLSVL.

The chain couples TRBV12-3 or TRBV12-4 to TRBJ2-7, with D tentatively TRBD1 (5 bases). This CDR3 is 14 amino acids long. V was clipped by 6 bases and J by 0 bases, with 12 bases between them. CDR3 sequence: CASRLSQGSYEQYF. DNA for the CDR3: TGTGCCAGCAGGCTTAGCCAGGGCTCCTACGAGCAGTACTTC.

This clonotype was detected a few times. The chain couples TRBV7-2 to TRBJ2-7, with D perhaps matching TRBD2 (6 bases). Trimming removed 5 bases from V and 3 bases from J, with 17 bases in between. In germline, CDR1 is SGHTA, CDR2 FQGNSA. The CDR3 sequence is 15 residues long. CDR3 bases: TGTGCCAGCAGCCCAAGAGGCGGGGCAAACTACGAGCAGTACTTC. Its protein product is CASSPRGGANYEQYF.